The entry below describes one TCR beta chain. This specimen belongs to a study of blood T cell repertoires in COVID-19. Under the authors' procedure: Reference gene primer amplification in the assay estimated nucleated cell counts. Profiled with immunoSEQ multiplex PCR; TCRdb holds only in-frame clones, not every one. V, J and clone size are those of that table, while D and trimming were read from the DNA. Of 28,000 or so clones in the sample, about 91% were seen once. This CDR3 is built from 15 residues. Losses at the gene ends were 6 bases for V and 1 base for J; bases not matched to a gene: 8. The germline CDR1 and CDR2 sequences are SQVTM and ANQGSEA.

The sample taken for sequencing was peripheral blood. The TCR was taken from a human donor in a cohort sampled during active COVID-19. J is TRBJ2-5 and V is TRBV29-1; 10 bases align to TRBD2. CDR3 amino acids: CSVQGLAVIQETQYF. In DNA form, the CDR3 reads TGCAGCGTCCAAGGACTAGCGGTGATCCAAGAGACCCAGTACTTC.